This entry lists 30 T cell receptor beta chains sequenced from one sample in a study of blood T cell repertoires in COVID-19. Sequenced by immunoSEQ multiplex PCR; TCRdb stores in-frame clones only, minus some. The sample lists approximately 200,000 clones, 80% to 85% occurring once. Sequenced input: peripheral blood. These receptors were taken from an elderly woman with COVID-19, enrolled during active disease.

V and J are TRBV7-7 and TRBJ2-7; 8 bases map to TRBD2. This CDR3 has 15 amino acids. Germline-derived CDR1 and CDR2 are SSHAT and FNYEAQ (reference sequence). The trim removed 1 base at V and 4 bases at J, leaving 6 bases unmatched. The CDR3 DNA follows: TGTGCCAGCAGCTTAGTAGGGACTAGAGGGTACGAGCAGTACTTC. Protein product: CASSLVGTRGYEQYF.

The chain combines TRBV14 with TRBJ1-1; D not certain. From germline, CDR1 is SGHDN and CDR2 FVKESK. V was cut by 0 bases and J by 2 bases, with 10 bases left in between. This CDR3 is built from 15 residues. Written as DNA, the CDR3 is TGTGCCAGCAGCCAAGATTTGCGCACCAACACTGAAGCTTTCTTT. This codes for CASSQDLRTNTEAFF.

This clone was recorded once. V gene TRBV27 combines with J gene TRBJ1-4; D remains ambiguous. Germline assignment: CDR1 MNHEY and CDR2 SMNVEV (reference sequence). V gave up 0 bases and J gave up 8 bases, with 10 bases separating them. The CDR3 covers 14 residues. The CDR3 loop reads CASSLSVRSEKLFF. The CDR3 DNA reads as TGTGCCAGCAGTTTATCGGTGAGGTCCGAAAAACTGTTTTTT. Variable domain in full (rest from reference TRBV27 and TRBJ1-4): EAQVTQNPRYLITVTGKKLTVTCSQNMNHEYMSWYRQDPGLGLRQIYYSMNVEVTDKGDVPEGYKVSRKEKRNFPLILESPSPNQTSLYFCASSLSVRSEKLFFGSGTQLSVL.

The chain links TRBV30 to TRBJ1-3; no definite D call. Germline V lookup: CDR1 GTSNPN, CDR2 SVGIG (reference sequence). The CDR3 has 16 amino acids. V lost 1 base and J 0 bases, leaving 13 bases between the germline ends. The CDR3 sequence is CAWSARQASSGNTIYF. DNA of the CDR3: TGTGCCTGGAGTGCGCGCCAGGCCAGCTCTGGAAACACCATATATTTT.

The rearrangement joins TRBV5-4 to TRBJ2-4; D not resolved. The V end lost 1 base, the J end lost 3 bases, and 14 bases lay between the germline ends. Germline V gene data show CDR1 as SGHNT and CDR2 as YYREEE (reference sequence). The CDR3 length is 16 residues. The CDR3 region has the DNA TGTGCCAGCAGCTTGAAGGCAGTGTCAGGCAAAAACATTCAGTACTTC. Translating it yields CASSLKAVSGKNIQYF.

Ten or more counts support this clone. The V call is TRBV2, the J call TRBJ1-3; a possible D gene is TRBD1 (5 bases). The CDR3 sequence is 19 residues long. Germline assignment: CDR1 SNHLY and CDR2 FYNNEI. The ends were cut back, 3 bases at V and 0 bases at J, with 21 bases in the middle. The CDR3 loop reads CASSDPGAGVMSSGNTIYF. The CDR3 nucleotides are TGTGCCAGCAGTGACCCCGGGGCGGGAGTTATGAGCTCTGGAAACACCATATATTTT.

CDR3 sequence (DNA): TGTGCCAGCACGACTATTAATGAGCAGTTCTTC. Its translation is CASTTINEQFF. The J gene is TRBJ2-1, the V gene TRBV2; a weak D match, TRBD2 (5 bases). CDR1 is SNHLY and CDR2 is FYNNEI in the germline V gene. Trimming shortened V by 7 bases and J by 7 bases, and 8 bases separated the two germline ends. The CDR3 contains 11 residues. The whole variable domain, filled in from reference TRBV2 and TRBJ2-1, reads EPEVTQTPSHQVTQMGQEVILRCVPISNHLYFYWYRQILGQKVEFLVSFYNNEISEKSEIFDDQFSVERPDGSNFTLKIRSTKLEDSAMYFCASTTINEQFFGPGTRLTVL.

The chain combines TRBV24-1 with TRBJ2-6, with 7 nucleotides matching TRBD1. The CDR3 has 14 amino acids. The germline CDR1 and CDR2 sequences are KGHDR and SFDVKD. The J segment lost 1 base and the V segment lost 8 bases, leaving 1 base of the junction unmatched. The CDR3 loop reads CATTTGSGANVLTF. CDR3 bases: TGTGCCACCACGACAGGGTCTGGGGCCAACGTCCTGACTTTC.

This clone was seen more than once but under ten times. V and J are TRBV19 and TRBJ1-5; no clear D gene. The V gene's germline CDR1 is LNHDA and CDR2 SQIVND (reference sequence). The CDR3 contains 12 residues. The V and J ends lost 5 bases and 3 bases respectively, with 5 bases between them. CDR3 coding DNA: TGTGCCAGTAGTCCTACCAATCAGCCCCAGCATTTT. Its translation: CASSPTNQPQHF.

Only a few counts were recorded for this clone. The V gene is TRBV6-6, the J gene TRBJ1-2; TRBD1 aligns across 7 bases. The CDR3 runs 12 residues. Germline V gene data show CDR1 as MNHNY and CDR2 as SVGAGI (reference sequence). The J segment lost 7 bases and the V segment lost 6 bases, leaving 5 bases of the junction unmatched. The DNA for the CDR3 is TGTGCCAGCAGGCCGGGACAGAGTGGCTACACCTTC. Translated, it gives CASRPGQSGYTF.

This clone was observed a single time. This chain links TRBV2 with TRBJ2-1; 14 bases map to TRBD2. CDR1 is SNHLY, CDR2 FYNNEI, per germline. J lost 2 bases, V lost 5 bases, and 2 bases had no gene match. The CDR3 contains 16 residues. This chain's CDR3 is CASSRLAGGAYNEQFF. Here the CDR3 DNA reads TGTGCCAGCAGTCGACTAGCGGGAGGGGCCTACAATGAGCAGTTCTTC.

Here the CDR3 DNA reads TGTGCCAGCTCACCCGGACAGGGGCGTGGCACCGGGGAGCTGTTTTTT. This gives the protein CASSPGQGRGTGELFF. The chain links TRBV18 to TRBJ2-2, with TRBD1 identical over 9 bases. This CDR3 is 16 amino acids long. The germline CDR1 and CDR2 sequences are KGHSH and LQKENI. J lost 4 bases, V lost 3 bases, and 6 bases had no gene match.

In DNA form, the CDR3 reads TGTGCCAGCAGCCCGGGACTAGCGGGGGGAAAAGGGGAGCTGTTTTTT. Residues: CASSPGLAGGKGELFF. The genes are TRBV5-6 and TRBJ2-2; TRBD2 aligns across 15 bases. CDR3 length: 16 amino acids. V shed 4 bases, J shed 8 bases, and the junction held 6 bases outside the gene matches. CDR1 is SGHDT and CDR2 is YYEEEE in the germline V gene.

The chain carries TRBV7-9 and TRBJ2-7, with D possibly matching TRBD1 (5 bases). The CDR3 consists of 13 residues. V lost 3 bases and J lost 5, with 11 bases in between. Germline CDR1 reads SEHNR; CDR2 reads FQNEAQ (reference sequence). Written as DNA, the CDR3 is TGTGCCAGCAGCTTTGGGGCTCTCGACGAGCAGTACTTC. This gives the protein CASSFGALDEQYF.

The chain carries TRBV18 and TRBJ1-1; weak D call: TRBD1 (6 bases). Trimming cost V 3 bases and J 0 bases, with 8 bases left between them. The length of the CDR3 is 14 residues. The germline CDR1 and CDR2 sequences are KGHSH and LQKENI. The CDR3 sequence is CASSPGQMNTEAFF. In DNA, the CDR3 is TGTGCCAGCTCACCCGGACAGATGAACACTGAAGCTTTCTTT. The variable domain in full, completed from reference TRBV18 and TRBJ1-1, reads NAGVMQNPRHLVRRRGQEARLRCSPMKGHSHVYWYRQLPEEGLKFMVYLQKENIIDESGMPKERFSAEFPKEGPSILRIQQVVRGDSAAYFCASSPGQMNTEAFFGQGTRLTVV.

V gene TRBV7-8 combines with J gene TRBJ2-7; a weak D match, TRBD1 (6 bases). This CDR3 spans 16 amino acids. Trimming cost V 3 bases and J 0 bases, with 15 bases left between them. Germline V gives CDR1 SGHVS, CDR2 FQNEAQ. The CDR3: CASSFSPQGSSYEQYF. The CDR3, as DNA: TGTGCCAGCAGCTTCAGCCCGCAGGGGAGCTCCTACGAGCAGTACTTC.

J is TRBJ2-1 and V is TRBV5-1; D uncertain. V lost 0 bases to trimming and J lost 6 bases, with 13 bases between them. Germline-derived CDR1 and CDR2 are SGHRS and YFSETQ. The CDR3 loop spans 15 amino acids. CDR3 sequence (DNA): TGCGCCAGCAGCTTGGACCCTAGAGGTAGCAATGAGCAGTTCTTC. This codes for CASSLDPRGSNEQFF. The variable domain in full, completed from reference TRBV5-1 and TRBJ2-1, reads KAGVTQTPRYLIKTRGQQVTLSCSPISGHRSVSWYQQTPGQGLQFLFEYFSETQRNKGNFPGRFSGRQFSNSRSEMNVSTLELGDSALYLCASSLDPRGSNEQFFGPGTRLTVL.

The gene calls are TRBV28 and TRBJ1-2; tentative D call: TRBD1 (5 bases). The CDR3 contains 13 residues. V was cut by 3 bases and J by 8 bases, with 13 bases left in between. Germline values: CDR1 MDHEN, CDR2 SYDVKM. CDR3 nucleotide sequence: TGTGCCAGCAGTTTCCTCAGGGCATTAGGCTACACCTTC. It codes for CASSFLRALGYTF.

This chain joins TRBV10-3 and TRBJ1-2, with no clear D. This CDR3 has 12 amino acids. Trimming cost V 7 bases and J 4 bases, with 10 bases left between them. CDR1 ENHRY and CDR2 SYGVKD come from the germline V gene. In DNA, the CDR3 is TGTGCCATCACTGCGGGGTCCTATGGCTACACCTTC. Amino acids: CAITAGSYGYTF.

The chain uses TRBV4-1 and TRBJ2-1; 9 nucleotides agree with TRBD2. In germline, CDR1 is MGHRA, CDR2 YSYEKL. V gave up 0 bases and J gave up 2 bases; unmatched junction bases: 11. The CDR3 runs 19 residues. The CDR3 DNA follows: TGCGCCAGCAGCCAAGAGGACAGGCGGCAGCGGGGGGCCTACAATGAGCAGTTCTTC. It is translated as CASSQEDRRQRGAYNEQFF.

J is TRBJ2-2 and V is TRBV29-1; D is ambiguous. The CDR3 is 12 amino acids. V lost 4 bases, J lost 3 bases, and 6 bases lay in between. Germline V gene lookup returns CDR1 SQVTM and CDR2 ANQGSEA. The CDR3 sequence: CSVVSYTGELFF. The DNA of the CDR3 is TGCAGCGTTGTTTCTTACACCGGGGAGCTGTTTTTT.

The chain joins TRBV6-2 or TRBV6-3 to TRBJ2-4; a possible D gene is TRBD1 (5 bases). This CDR3 has 13 amino acids. Germline V gene lookup returns CDR1 MNHEY and CDR2 SVGEGT. Trimming took off 2 bases at V and 5 bases at J, with 7 bases between the two ends. The CDR3 loop is CASSYVRENIQYF. The CDR3 DNA is TGTGCCAGCAGTTACGTCAGGGAAAACATTCAGTACTTC.

This chain connects TRBV5-1 to TRBJ2-1; D not certain. Trimming took off 0 bases at V and 0 bases at J, with 7 bases between the two ends. Germline lookup yields CDR1 SGHRS and CDR2 YFSETQ. CDR3 length: 15 residues. This CDR3 reads CASSLVAGSYNEQFF. DNA for the CDR3: TGCGCCAGCAGCTTGGTGGCAGGCTCCTACAATGAGCAGTTCTTC.

This clone occurred once. The chain is built from TRBV11-3 and TRBJ2-7; TRBD1 agrees at 11 bases. The germline V gene encodes CDR1 SGHNT and CDR2 YENEEA. Trimming at V came to 3 bases and at J to 7 bases, leaving 11 bases not matched to a gene. This CDR3 has 16 residues. The CDR3 is CASSLSPGQGAGEQYF. DNA of the CDR3: TGTGCCAGCAGCTTGTCCCCCGGACAGGGGGCAGGAGAGCAGTACTTC.

The V and J genes are TRBV5-4 and TRBJ1-2; D perhaps matches TRBD1 (6 bases). Germline V gene data show CDR1 as SGHNT and CDR2 as YYREEE (reference sequence). CDR3 length equals 15 residues. The V and J ends lost 0 bases and 4 bases respectively, with 13 bases between them. For the CDR3, the DNA is TGTGCCAGCAGCTTGGGCGGGGGGCAAGGCTATGGCTACACCTTC. Translated, it gives CASSLGGGQGYGYTF.

This clone was seen just once. This sequence joins TRBV19 and TRBJ1-1; 8 positions match TRBD1. CDR1 and CDR2 (germline): LNHDA, SQIVND (reference sequence). V dropped 3 bases and J dropped 6; count of bases not matched to a gene: 3. The CDR3 is 13 residues long. The CDR3 sequence is CASSIQGAAEAFF. The CDR3 region has the DNA TGTGCCAGTAGTATTCAGGGGGCGGCTGAAGCTTTCTTT. Filled out from reference TRBV19 and TRBJ1-1, the complete variable domain reads DGGITQSPKYLFRKEGQNVTLSCEQNLNHDAMYWYRQDPGQGLRLIYYSQIVNDFQKGDIAEGYSVSREKKESFPLTVTSAQKNPTAFYLCASSIQGAAEAFFGQGTRLTVV.

This sequence joins TRBV11-3 and TRBJ2-1, with TRBD2 matching over 12 bases. V trimming: 5 bases; J trimming: 4 bases; junction bases outside the gene matches: 3. In germline, CDR1 is SGHNT, CDR2 YENEEA. This CDR3 is built from 15 residues. CDR3 residues: CASSGGLAGYNEQFF. DNA for the CDR3: TGTGCCAGCAGCGGAGGACTAGCGGGGTACAATGAGCAGTTCTTC.

The chain uses TRBV3-1 (or the pseudogene TRBV3-2) and TRBJ1-5, with 7 bases lining up with TRBD1. The CDR3 covers 15 residues. After removal of 1 base from V and 4 bases from J, the junction contained 4 bases not matched to a gene. CDR1 is LGHDT, CDR2 YNNKEL, per germline (reference sequence). CDR3 bases: TGTGCCAGCAGCCAAGGGAGACAGGGAAATCAGCCCCAGCATTTT. Residues: CASSQGRQGNQPQHF.

The V and J genes are TRBV27 and TRBJ2-3, with 9 nucleotides matching TRBD2. The CDR3 covers 17 residues. V lost 1 base, J lost 4 bases, and 9 bases stayed unmatched. Germline loops: CDR1 MNHEY, CDR2 SMNVEV (reference sequence). The CDR3 reads CASSLYPGLASPDTQYF. CDR3 in DNA: TGTGCCAGCAGTTTATATCCGGGACTAGCCTCGCCAGATACGCAGTATTTT.

The rearrangement joins TRBV5-1 to TRBJ1-2; TRBD1 aligns across 12 bases. Germline V gene data show CDR1 as SGHRS and CDR2 as YFSETQ. V shed 4 bases and J 7 bases; nucleotides not matched to a gene: 5. The CDR3 is 14 residues long. The CDR3 nucleotides are TGCGCCAGCAGCGGCGGGACAGGGGGCACTGGCTACACCTTC. Translating gives CASSGGTGGTGYTF.